Following are 22 T cell receptor beta chains from one sample sequenced in a study of blood T cell repertoires in COVID-19. Some clones are missing from TCRdb's copy, which holds only in-frame ones; the method was immunoSEQ multiplex PCR. Among a few hundred thousand clones listed, approximately 86% were seen once. Sequenced input: PBMCs or T cells enriched from blood (not recorded which). Receptors were obtained from a woman between 18 and 30 years old who had recovered from COVID-19.

The chain links TRBV28 to TRBJ1-4, with TRBD1 identical over 9 bases. V was clipped by 4 bases and J by 6 bases; unmatched bases: 12. Germline CDR1 and CDR2: MDHEN and SYDVKM. The CDR3 runs to 17 residues. The CDR3 loop reads CASSSGTGYNFDEKLFF. The DNA for the CDR3 is TGTGCCAGCAGTTCAGGGACAGGGTACAACTTTGATGAAAAACTGTTTTTT.

V gene TRBV7-9 combines with J gene TRBJ1-1, with 9 positions matching TRBD1. Germline values: CDR1 SEHNR, CDR2 FQNEAQ (reference sequence). V was pared by 4 bases and J by 3 bases, with 9 bases of the junction left unmatched. The CDR3 is made up of 16 amino acids. CDR3 DNA: TGTGCCAGCAGCTCTTCCCGGGACAGGGTGGACACTGAAGCTTTCTTT. It yields the protein CASSSSRDRVDTEAFF.

The chain has TRBV18 and TRBJ1-2; 7 nucleotides agree with TRBD1. Germline lookup yields CDR1 KGHSH and CDR2 LQKENI. Trimming removed 8 bases from V and 4 bases from J; junction bases left unmatched: 13. The CDR3 loop spans 15 amino acids. CDR3 in DNA: TGTGCCAGCATCACCACGGCAGGGGGAACCTATGGCTACACCTTC. Translating gives CASITTAGGTYGYTF. The complete variable domain, with remaining parts taken from reference TRBV18 and TRBJ1-2, reads NAGVMQNPRHLVRRRGQEARLRCSPMKGHSHVYWYRQLPEEGLKFMVYLQKENIIDESGMPKERFSAEFPKEGPSILRIQQVVRGDSAAYFCASITTAGGTYGYTFGSGTRLTVV.

The CDR3: CASSQVREGKTQYF. In nucleotides, the CDR3 is TGTGCCAGCAGCCAAGTCCGGGAGGGAAAGACCCAGTACTTC. V is TRBV4-2 and J is TRBJ2-5; 8 bases fit TRBD2. V trimming: 1 base; J trimming: 6 bases; junction bases outside the gene matches: 4. The germline gives CDR1 LGHNA, CDR2 YNFKEQ. CDR3 length: 14 residues.

V usage is TRBV7-8 and J usage is TRBJ2-1, with D tentatively TRBD1 (8 bases). With 5 bases removed from V and 5 bases from J, the gap between germline ends came to 19 bases. Germline V gene data show CDR1 as SGHVS and CDR2 as FQNEAQ. The CDR3 is made up of 16 amino acids. The CDR3 sequence is CASSHRGGSFDNEQFF. The CDR3 DNA follows: TGTGCCAGCAGCCACAGGGGGGGTAGTTTCGACAATGAGCAGTTCTTC. Using reference TRBV7-8 and TRBJ2-1 for the parts outside the CDR3, the full variable domain is GAGVSQSPRYKVAKRGQDVALRCDPISGHVSLFWYQQALGQGPEFLTYFQNEAQLDKSGLPSDRFFAERPEGSVSTLKIQRTQQEDSAVYLCASSHRGGSFDNEQFFGPGTRLTVL.

This clone was detected only a few times. The rearrangement joins TRBV5-4 to TRBJ1-3; no firm D call. The V gene's germline CDR1 is SGHNT and CDR2 YYREEE (reference sequence). Trimming stripped 0 bases from V and 2 bases from J, with 6 bases between. This CDR3 is 14 amino acids long. CDR3 amino acids: CASSLDGAGNTIYF. DNA of the CDR3: TGTGCCAGCAGCTTGGACGGGGCTGGAAACACCATATATTTT.

The chain combines TRBV9 with TRBJ2-3; possible D gene TRBD2, 5 bases. Germline CDR1 is SGDLS and CDR2 is YYNGEE. The CDR3 is 15 residues long. V was pared by 2 bases and J by 1 base, with 11 bases between. CDR3 protein: CASSVGVARTDTQYF. The CDR3 nucleotides read TGTGCCAGCAGCGTCGGGGTTGCGCGCACAGATACGCAGTATTTT.

The J gene is TRBJ2-1, the V gene TRBV19; 8 bases map to TRBD2. The CDR3 sequence is 14 residues long. CDR1 LNHDA and CDR2 SQIVND come from the germline V gene (reference sequence). J lost 10 bases, V lost 7 bases, and 12 bases had no gene match. For the CDR3, the DNA is TGTGCCAGTACAACCAGCGGGGGCCGAGGGGAGCAGTTCTTC. Its translation: CASTTSGGRGEQFF.

V gene TRBV5-5 combines with J gene TRBJ1-1; D not certain. From germline, CDR1 is SGHKS and CDR2 YYEKEE (reference sequence). V lost 2 bases and J lost 0, with 8 bases in between. This CDR3 is built from 14 residues. Here the CDR3 DNA reads TGTGCCAGCAGCTTACCACACATGAACACTGAAGCTTTCTTT. The encoded protein is CASSLPHMNTEAFF.

This chain connects TRBV25-1 to TRBJ1-1; D may be TRBD1 (6 bases). The V end lost 6 bases, the J end lost 2 bases, and 10 bases lay between the germline ends. CDR1 MGHDK and CDR2 SYGVNS come from the germline V gene. CDR3 size: 13 residues. CDR3 protein: CASSQQGNTEAFF. Here the CDR3 DNA reads TGTGCCAGCAGCCAACAGGGCAACACTGAAGCTTTCTTT.

The chain links TRBV28 to TRBJ1-6; a weak D match, TRBD1 (5 bases). Per germline, CDR1 MDHEN and CDR2 SYDVKM. V dropped 6 bases and J dropped 4 bases, with 16 bases sitting between them. This CDR3 is built from 16 residues. For the CDR3, the DNA is TGTGCCAGCAGGGGGCGTGTGGCACGATATAATTCACCCCTCCACTTT. Translation gives CASRGRVARYNSPLHF.

The chain combines TRBV5-1 with TRBJ2-3; D not resolved. Deletions cut 0 bases from V and 3 bases from J, with 11 bases between. The CDR3 is 15 amino acids. Per the germline V gene, CDR1 is SGHRS and CDR2 is YFSETQ. CDR3 DNA: TGCGCCAGCAGCTTGGACCTAACGAGGACAGATACGCAGTATTTT. This encodes CASSLDLTRTDTQYF.

V and J are TRBV6-5 and TRBJ2-3; 7 bases line up with TRBD2. The ends lost 9 bases at V and 4 bases at J; junction bases unmatched: 7. The germline CDR1 and CDR2 sequences are MNHEY and SVGAGI. This CDR3 comprises 13 residues. The CDR3 nucleotides read TGTGCCAGTAGACTAGCTGGCGCAGATACGCAGTATTTT. Amino acid sequence: CASRLAGADTQYF.

The chain combines TRBV2 with TRBJ1-4; D possibly corresponds to TRBD1 (6 bases). Trimming removed 5 bases from V and 7 bases from J, with 8 bases in between. Germline V gene lookup returns CDR1 SNHLY and CDR2 FYNNEI. This CDR3 is built from 12 residues. CDR3 loop: CASSTGFEKLFF. The CDR3 DNA sequence: TGTGCCAGCAGTACAGGGTTTGAAAAACTGTTTTTT.

The chain carries TRBV19 and TRBJ1-2; TRBD1 agrees at 7 bases. V shed 5 bases, J shed 1 base, and the junction held 10 bases outside the gene matches. The germline gives CDR1 LNHDA, CDR2 SQIVND (reference sequence). The CDR3 extends over 16 amino acids. For the CDR3, the DNA is TGTGCCAGTAGTCGTCAACAGGGGCTCAATAACTATGGCTACACCTTC. Its protein product is CASSRQQGLNNYGYTF.

V gene TRBV7-2 combines with J gene TRBJ2-5, with D unclear. The length of the CDR3 is 13 residues. Germline V lookup: CDR1 SGHTA, CDR2 FQGNSA. V was pared by 5 bases and J by 1 base, with 8 bases between. Here the CDR3 DNA reads TGTGCCAGCAGCATCCGAGGCCAAGAGACCCAGTACTTC. This sequence encodes CASSIRGQETQYF.

The chain employs TRBV20-1 and TRBJ1-4; no reliable D call. This CDR3 comprises 10 residues. The germline V gene encodes CDR1 DFQATT and CDR2 SNEGSKA (reference sequence). The V and J ends lost 6 bases and 12 bases respectively, with 11 bases between them. CDR3 nucleotide sequence: TGCAGTGCGCGGGAACATCAACTGTTTTTT. Its protein product is CSAREHQLFF.

This clone appeared once. The genes are TRBV28 and TRBJ1-1; 8 nucleotides align to TRBD1. In germline, CDR1 is MDHEN, CDR2 SYDVKM. This CDR3 has 15 amino acids. Germline trimming cut 5 bases from V and 3 bases from J; bases unmatched to any gene: 8. CDR3 residues: CASSTQTGGDTEAFF. The CDR3 DNA is TGTGCCAGCAGTACCCAAACAGGGGGAGACACTGAAGCTTTCTTT.

This clone was recorded only once. V is TRBV18 and J is TRBJ2-1, with TRBD2 matching over 10 bases. V lost 3 bases, J lost 7 bases, and 12 bases stayed unmatched. Germline V gene lookup returns CDR1 KGHSH and CDR2 LQKENI. This CDR3 has 17 amino acids. The CDR3: CASSPQLAGVRGNEQFF. The CDR3 coding sequence is TGTGCCAGCTCACCCCAGCTAGCGGGAGTCCGGGGGAATGAGCAGTTCTTC.

This rearrangement joins TRBV4-3 to TRBJ2-3, with 9 bases aligning to TRBD2. V shed 0 bases, J shed 2 bases, and the junction held 3 bases outside the gene matches. In germline, CDR1 is LGHNA, CDR2 YSLEER. The CDR3 is made up of 16 amino acids. This chain's CDR3 is CASSQEQRGDTDTQYF. The CDR3 region has the DNA TGCGCCAGCAGCCAAGAACAGCGGGGGGACACAGATACGCAGTATTTT.

This clone was seen just once. This chain connects TRBV7-9 to TRBJ1-4; 8 bases match TRBD1. With 5 bases clipped from V and 8 bases from J, the junction kept 10 bases outside the gene matches. The CDR3 length is 15 residues. Germline V lookup: CDR1 SEHNR, CDR2 FQNEAQ (reference sequence). CDR3 nucleotides: TGTGCCAGCAGCCTGTATCAGGGGGCTCGAGAAAAACTGTTTTTT. Translation: CASSLYQGAREKLFF.

This chain links TRBV4-3 with TRBJ2-2, with 7 bases fitting TRBD1. The CDR3 length is 16 residues. Trimming at V came to 1 base and at J to 6 bases, leaving 8 bases not matched to a gene. Looked up from germline, CDR1 is LGHNA and CDR2 is YSLEER. The CDR3 region is CASSQGHLTGSGELFF. CDR3 nucleotides: TGCGCCAGCAGCCAAGGACACTTGACAGGGTCCGGGGAGCTGTTTTTT.